The sequence of this T cell receptor (beta chain) was determined in a study of cytotoxic CD8 clonotypes in ibrutinib-treated CLL. Study background: Sequencing produced an average of roughly 280,000 productive templates and about 99,000 productive rearrangements per sample. Study-wide findings and caveats: Circulating CD8+ T-cell counts were tracked by baseline clonality, which exceeded that of age-matched healthy donors. In sustained-remission versus progressing patients, sampling times differed.

Concerning this clone: Its specificity is not known.

T cells were sequenced at a targeted depth of 1 in 200,000 to 1 in 1 million. Sequencing used immunoSEQ multiplex PCR; TCRdb keeps in-frame clones, though not all of them. Among 150,000 or so clones listed, approximately 75% were seen once. The germline V and J ends were trimmed by 5 bases and 3 bases, with 13 bases remaining between them. Germline CDR1 is LNHDA and CDR2 is SQIVND (reference sequence). CDR3 size: 14 residues. The chain recombines TRBV19 with TRBJ1-2, with D hard to call. The material was PBMCs, obtained after 12 months of ibrutinib treatment. The TCR comes from a human donor with chronic lymphocytic leukemia. The CDR3 DNA reads TGTGCCAGTAGTGCCTCATTGAGCGACTATGGCTACACCTTC. Its translation is CASSASLSDYGYTF.